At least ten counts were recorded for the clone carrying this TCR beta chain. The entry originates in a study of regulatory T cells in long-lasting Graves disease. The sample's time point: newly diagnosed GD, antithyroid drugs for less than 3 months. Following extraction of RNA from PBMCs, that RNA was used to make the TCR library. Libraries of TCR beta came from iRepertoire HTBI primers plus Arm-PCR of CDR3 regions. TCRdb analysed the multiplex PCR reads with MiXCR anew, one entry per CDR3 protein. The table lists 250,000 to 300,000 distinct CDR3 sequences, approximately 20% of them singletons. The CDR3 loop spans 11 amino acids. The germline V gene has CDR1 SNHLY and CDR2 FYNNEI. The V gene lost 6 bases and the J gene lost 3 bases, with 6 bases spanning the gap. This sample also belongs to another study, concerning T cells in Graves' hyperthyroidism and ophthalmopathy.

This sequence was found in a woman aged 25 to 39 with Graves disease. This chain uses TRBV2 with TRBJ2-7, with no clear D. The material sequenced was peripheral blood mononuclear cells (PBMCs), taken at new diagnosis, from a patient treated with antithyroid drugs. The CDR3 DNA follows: TGTGCCAGCAGCGCTTACTACGAGCAGTACTTC. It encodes CASSAYYEQYF.